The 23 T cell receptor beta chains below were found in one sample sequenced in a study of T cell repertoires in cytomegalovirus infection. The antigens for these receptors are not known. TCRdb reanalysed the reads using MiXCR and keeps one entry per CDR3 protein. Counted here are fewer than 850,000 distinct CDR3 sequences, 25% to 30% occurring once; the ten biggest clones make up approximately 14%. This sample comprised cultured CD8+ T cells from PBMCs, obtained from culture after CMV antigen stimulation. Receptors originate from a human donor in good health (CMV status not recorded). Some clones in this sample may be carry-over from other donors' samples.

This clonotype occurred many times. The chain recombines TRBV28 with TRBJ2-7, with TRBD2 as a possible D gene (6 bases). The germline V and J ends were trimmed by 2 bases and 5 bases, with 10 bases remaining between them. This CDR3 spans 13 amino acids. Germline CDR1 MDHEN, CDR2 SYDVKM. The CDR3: CASSLAGSHEQYV. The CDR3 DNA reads TGTGCCAGCAGTTTAGCGGGGTCCCACGAGCAGTACGTC.

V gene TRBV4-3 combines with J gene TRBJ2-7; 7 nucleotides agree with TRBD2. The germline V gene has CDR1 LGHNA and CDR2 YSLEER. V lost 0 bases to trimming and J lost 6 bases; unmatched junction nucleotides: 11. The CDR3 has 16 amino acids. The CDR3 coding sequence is TGCGCCAGCAGCCAAGACCCGGGAGGCCGATCCGCCGAGCAGTACGTC. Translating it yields CASSQDPGGRSAEQYV.

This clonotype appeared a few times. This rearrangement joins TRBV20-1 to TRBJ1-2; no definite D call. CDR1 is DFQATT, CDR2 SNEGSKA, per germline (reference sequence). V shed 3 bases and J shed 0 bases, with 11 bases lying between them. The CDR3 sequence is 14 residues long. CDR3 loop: CSARQEIPNYGYTF. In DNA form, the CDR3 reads TGCAGTGCTAGGCAGGAGATTCCTAACTATGGCTACACCTTC.

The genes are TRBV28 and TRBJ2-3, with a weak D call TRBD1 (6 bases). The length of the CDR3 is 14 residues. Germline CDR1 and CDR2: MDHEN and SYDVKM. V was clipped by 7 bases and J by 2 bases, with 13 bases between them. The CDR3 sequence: CASTGDVPTDTQYF. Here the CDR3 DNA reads TGTGCCAGCACAGGGGACGTCCCCACAGATACGCAGTATTTT.

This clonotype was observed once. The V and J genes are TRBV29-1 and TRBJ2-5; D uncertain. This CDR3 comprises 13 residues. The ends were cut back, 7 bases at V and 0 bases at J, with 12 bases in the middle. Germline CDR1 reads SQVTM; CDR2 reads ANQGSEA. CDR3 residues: CSAIGRYQETQYF. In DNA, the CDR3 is TGCAGCGCTATAGGGCGGTACCAAGAGACCCAGTACTTC.

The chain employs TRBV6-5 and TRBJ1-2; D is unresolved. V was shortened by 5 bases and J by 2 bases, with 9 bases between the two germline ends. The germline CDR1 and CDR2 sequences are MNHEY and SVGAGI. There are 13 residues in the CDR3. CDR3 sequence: CASSATTNYGYTF. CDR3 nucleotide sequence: TGTGCCAGCAGTGCGACAACGAACTATGGCTACACCTTC.

CDR3 DNA: TGTGCCACCCTCCCGCGGGGGAGCTACGAGCAGTACTTC. This encodes CATLPRGSYEQYF. This chain joins TRBV6-6 and TRBJ2-7; the match to TRBD2 covers 7 bases. Trimming took 10 bases from V and 3 from J; bases not matched to a gene: 9. Germline CDR1 is MNHNY and CDR2 is SVGAGI (reference sequence). The CDR3 has 13 residues.

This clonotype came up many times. The CDR3 nucleotides read TGTGCCAGCAGTGCCGGGACGGAAGCTTTCTTT. It codes for CASSAGTEAFF. The rearrangement joins TRBV6-6 to TRBJ1-1, with D possibly being TRBD1 (5 bases). Trimming pared 5 bases from V and 8 bases from J, leaving 9 bases between. The CDR3 spans 11 residues. Germline-derived CDR1 and CDR2 are MNHNY and SVGAGI (reference sequence).

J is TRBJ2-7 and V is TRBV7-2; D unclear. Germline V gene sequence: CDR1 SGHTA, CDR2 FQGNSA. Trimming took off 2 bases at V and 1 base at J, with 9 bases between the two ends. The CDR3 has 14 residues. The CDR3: CASSLSGSSYEQYV. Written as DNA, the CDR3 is TGTGCCAGCAGCTTATCCGGCAGTTCCTACGAGCAGTACGTC.

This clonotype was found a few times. This chain's CDR3 is CASSPKGGFVKLFF. CDR3 nucleotides: TGTGCCAGCAGCCCTAAAGGAGGCTTTGTAAAACTGTTTTTT. The chain carries TRBV27 and TRBJ1-4; unclear D gene. Germline V gene lookup returns CDR1 MNHEY and CDR2 SMNVEV (reference sequence). Trimming took 6 bases from V and 10 from J, leaving 18 bases between them. CDR3 length: 14 amino acids.

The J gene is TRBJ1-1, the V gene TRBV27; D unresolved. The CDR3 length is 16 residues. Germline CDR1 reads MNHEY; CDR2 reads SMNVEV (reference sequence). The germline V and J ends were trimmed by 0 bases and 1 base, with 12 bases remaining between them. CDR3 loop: CASSLSWPLGNTEAFF. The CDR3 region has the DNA TGTGCCAGCAGTTTATCGTGGCCCCTTGGGAACACTGAAGCTTTCTTT.

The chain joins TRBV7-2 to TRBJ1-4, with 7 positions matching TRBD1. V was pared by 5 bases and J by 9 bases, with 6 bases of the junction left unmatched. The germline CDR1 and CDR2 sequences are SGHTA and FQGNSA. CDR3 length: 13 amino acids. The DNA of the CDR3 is TGTGCCAGCAGCCTCGGACAGGTCCAAAAACTGTTTTTT. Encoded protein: CASSLGQVQKLFF.

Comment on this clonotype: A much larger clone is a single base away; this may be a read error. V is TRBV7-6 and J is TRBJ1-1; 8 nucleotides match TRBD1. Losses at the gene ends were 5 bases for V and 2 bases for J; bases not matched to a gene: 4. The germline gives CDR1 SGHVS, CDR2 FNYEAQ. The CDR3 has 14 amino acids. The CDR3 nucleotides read TGTGCCAGCAGCCCGGACAGGGCTAACACTGAAGCTTTCTTT. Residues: CASSPDRANTEAFF. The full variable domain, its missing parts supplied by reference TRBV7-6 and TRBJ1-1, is GAGVSQSPRYKVTKRGQDVALRCDPISGHVSLYWYRQALGQGPEFLTYFNYEAQQDKSGLPNDRFSAERPEGSISTLTIQRTEQRDSAMYRCASSPDRANTEAFFGQGTRLTVV.

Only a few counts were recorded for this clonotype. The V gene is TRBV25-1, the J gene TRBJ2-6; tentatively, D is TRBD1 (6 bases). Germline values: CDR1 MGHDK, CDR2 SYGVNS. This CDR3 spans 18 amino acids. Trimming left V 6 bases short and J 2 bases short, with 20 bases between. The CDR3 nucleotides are TGTGCCAGCAGCGGCGCCGGGACAAATTGGGCTGGGGCCAACGTCCTGACTTTC. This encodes CASSGAGTNWAGANVLTF.

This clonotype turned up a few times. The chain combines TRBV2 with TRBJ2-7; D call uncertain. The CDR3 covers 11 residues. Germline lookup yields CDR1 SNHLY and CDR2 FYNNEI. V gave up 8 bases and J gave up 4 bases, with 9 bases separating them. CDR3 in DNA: TGTGCCAGCCACACCCCTTACGAGCAGTACTTC. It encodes CASHTPYEQYF.

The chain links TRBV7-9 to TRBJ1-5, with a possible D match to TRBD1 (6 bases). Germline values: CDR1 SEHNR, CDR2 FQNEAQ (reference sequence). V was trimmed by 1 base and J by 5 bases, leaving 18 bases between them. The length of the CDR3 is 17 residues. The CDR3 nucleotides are TGTGCCAGCAGCTTAGGTTTCCAGGGGAAGTTGGATCAGCCCCAGCATTTT. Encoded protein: CASSLGFQGKLDQPQHF.

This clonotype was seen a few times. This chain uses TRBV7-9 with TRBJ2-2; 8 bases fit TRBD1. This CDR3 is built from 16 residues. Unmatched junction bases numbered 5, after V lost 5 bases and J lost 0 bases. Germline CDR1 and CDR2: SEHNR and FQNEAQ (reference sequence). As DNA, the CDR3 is TGTGCCAGCAGCCCCCGGGACAGGACGAACACCGGGGAGCTGTTTTTT. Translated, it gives CASSPRDRTNTGELFF.

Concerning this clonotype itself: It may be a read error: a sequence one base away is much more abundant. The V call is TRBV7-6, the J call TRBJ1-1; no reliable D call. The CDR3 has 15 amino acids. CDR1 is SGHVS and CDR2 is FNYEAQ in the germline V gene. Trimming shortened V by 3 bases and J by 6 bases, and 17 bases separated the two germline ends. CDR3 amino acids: CASSFPAAWTAEAFF. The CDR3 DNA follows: TGTGCCAGCAGCTTTCCGGCAGCCTGGACGGCTGAAGCTTTCTTT.

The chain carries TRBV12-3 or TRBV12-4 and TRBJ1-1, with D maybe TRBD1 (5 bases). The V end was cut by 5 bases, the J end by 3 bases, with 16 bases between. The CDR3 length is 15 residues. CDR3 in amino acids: CASSLHVGAYTEAFF. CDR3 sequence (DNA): TGTGCCAGCAGTCTACATGTTGGGGCTTACACTGAAGCTTTCTTT.

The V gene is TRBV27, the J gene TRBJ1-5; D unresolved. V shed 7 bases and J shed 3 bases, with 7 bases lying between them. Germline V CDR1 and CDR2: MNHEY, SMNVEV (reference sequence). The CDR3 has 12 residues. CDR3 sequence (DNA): TGTGCCAGCAAGACGGTCAATCAGCCCCAGCATTTT. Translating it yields CASKTVNQPQHF.

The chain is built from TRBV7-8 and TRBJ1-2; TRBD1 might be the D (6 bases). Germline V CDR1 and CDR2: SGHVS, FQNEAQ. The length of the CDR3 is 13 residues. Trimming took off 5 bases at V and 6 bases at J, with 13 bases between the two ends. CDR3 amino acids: CASSTRQDDGYTF. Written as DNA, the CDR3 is TGTGCCAGCAGCACCAGACAGGATGATGGCTACACCTTC.

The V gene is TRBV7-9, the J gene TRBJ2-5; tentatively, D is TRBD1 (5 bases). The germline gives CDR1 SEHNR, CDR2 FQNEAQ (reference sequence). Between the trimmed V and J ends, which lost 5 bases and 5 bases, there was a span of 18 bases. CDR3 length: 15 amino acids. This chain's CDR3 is CASSHKDRPLETQYF. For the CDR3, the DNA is TGTGCCAGCAGCCACAAAGACAGACCCTTGGAGACCCAGTACTTC.

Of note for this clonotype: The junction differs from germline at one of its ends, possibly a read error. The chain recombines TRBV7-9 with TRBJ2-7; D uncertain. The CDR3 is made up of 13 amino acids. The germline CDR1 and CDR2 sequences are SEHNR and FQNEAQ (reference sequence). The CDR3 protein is CASSLGTRNEQCF. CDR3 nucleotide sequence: TGTGCCAGCAGCTTAGGAACACGGAACGAGCAGTGCTTC.